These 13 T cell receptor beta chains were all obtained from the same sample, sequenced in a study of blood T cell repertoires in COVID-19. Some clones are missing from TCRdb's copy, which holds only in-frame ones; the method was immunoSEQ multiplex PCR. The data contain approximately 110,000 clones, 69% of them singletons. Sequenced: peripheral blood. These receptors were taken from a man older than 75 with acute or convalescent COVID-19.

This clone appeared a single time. CDR3 bases: TGTGCCAGCAGCCGGGGGGGACAGGGTTCTGGGGCCAACGTCCTGACTTTC. It specifies CASSRGGQGSGANVLTF. The rearrangement links TRBV5-4 to TRBJ2-6, with TRBD1 as a possible D gene (9 bases). Germline CDR1 SGHNT, CDR2 YYREEE (reference sequence). Trimming took 4 bases from V and 1 from J, leaving 15 bases between them. The CDR3 runs 17 residues.

As DNA, the CDR3 is TGTGCCAGCAGTTACTCTACACAGGGGAACTATGGCTACACCTTC. This gives the protein CASSYSTQGNYGYTF. The rearrangement joins TRBV6-5 to TRBJ1-2, with 7 bases lining up with TRBD1. The CDR3 length is 15 residues. V trimming: 0 bases; J trimming: 2 bases; junction bases outside the gene matches: 3. Germline values: CDR1 MNHEY, CDR2 SVGAGI.

The CDR3 nucleotides are TGTGCCAGCAGCATCAGACTAGCGGGAGGCACCGGGGAGCTGTTTTTT. Translated, it gives CASSIRLAGGTGELFF. The gene calls are TRBV7-2 and TRBJ2-2; 13 nucleotides align to TRBD2. Germline values: CDR1 SGHTA, CDR2 FQGNSA. V lost 5 bases to trimming and J lost 4 bases; unmatched junction nucleotides: 4. The CDR3 spans 16 residues.

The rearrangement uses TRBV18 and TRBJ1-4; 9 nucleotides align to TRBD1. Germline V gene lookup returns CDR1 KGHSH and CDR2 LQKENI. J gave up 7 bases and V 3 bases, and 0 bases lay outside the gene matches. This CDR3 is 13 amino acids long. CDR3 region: CASSPDRGEKLFF. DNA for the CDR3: TGTGCCAGCTCACCGGACAGGGGTGAAAAACTGTTTTTT.

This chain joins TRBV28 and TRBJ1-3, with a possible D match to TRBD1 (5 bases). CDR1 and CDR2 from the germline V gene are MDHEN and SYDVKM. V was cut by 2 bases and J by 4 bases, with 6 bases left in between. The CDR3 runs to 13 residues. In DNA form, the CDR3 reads TGTGCCAGCAGTTTACCAGGGGGAAACACCATATATTTT. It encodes CASSLPGGNTIYF.

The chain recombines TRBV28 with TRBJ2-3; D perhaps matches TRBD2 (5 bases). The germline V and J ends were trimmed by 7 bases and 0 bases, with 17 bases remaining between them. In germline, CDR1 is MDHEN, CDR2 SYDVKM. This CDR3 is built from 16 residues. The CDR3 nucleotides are TGTGCCAGCACCTTATCGACTATTGTGAGCACAGATACGCAGTATTTT. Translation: CASTLSTIVSTDTQYF.

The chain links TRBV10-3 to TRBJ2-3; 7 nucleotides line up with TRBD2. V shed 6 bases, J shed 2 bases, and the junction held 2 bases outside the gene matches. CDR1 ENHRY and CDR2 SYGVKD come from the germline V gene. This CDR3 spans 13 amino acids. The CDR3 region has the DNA TGTGCCATCAGGGGGGACTACACAGATACGCAGTATTTT. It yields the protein CAIRGDYTDTQYF.

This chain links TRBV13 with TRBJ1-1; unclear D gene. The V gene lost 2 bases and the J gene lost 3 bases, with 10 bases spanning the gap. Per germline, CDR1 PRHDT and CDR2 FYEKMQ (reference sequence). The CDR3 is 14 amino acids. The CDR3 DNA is TGTGCCAGCAGCTTACTCGGGATCCACACTGAAGCTTTCTTT. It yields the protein CASSLLGIHTEAFF.

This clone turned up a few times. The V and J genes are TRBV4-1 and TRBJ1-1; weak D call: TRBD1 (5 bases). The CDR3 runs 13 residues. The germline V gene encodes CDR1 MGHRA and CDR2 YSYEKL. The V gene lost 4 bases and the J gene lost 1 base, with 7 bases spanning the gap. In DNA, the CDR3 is TGCGCCAGCAGCCGCGGACAGAACACTGAAGCTTTCTTT. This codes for CASSRGQNTEAFF.

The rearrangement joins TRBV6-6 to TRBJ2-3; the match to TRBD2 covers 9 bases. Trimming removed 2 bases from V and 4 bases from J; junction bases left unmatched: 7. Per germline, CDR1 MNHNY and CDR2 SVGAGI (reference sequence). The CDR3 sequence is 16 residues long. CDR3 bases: TGTGCCAGCAGTTACCCCCGACTAGCGGAGCCAGATACGCAGTATTTT. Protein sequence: CASSYPRLAEPDTQYF.

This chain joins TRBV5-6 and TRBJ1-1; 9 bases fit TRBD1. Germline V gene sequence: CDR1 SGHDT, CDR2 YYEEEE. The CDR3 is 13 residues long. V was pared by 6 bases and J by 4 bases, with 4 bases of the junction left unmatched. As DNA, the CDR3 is TGTGCCAGCACTAAGACAGGGGGCACTGAAGCTTTCTTT. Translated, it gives CASTKTGGTEAFF.

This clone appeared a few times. The CDR3 nucleotides read TGTGCCAGCAGAGCCGGGACAGGGGATATGAGTGGCTACACCTTC. Its translation is CASRAGTGDMSGYTF. The J gene is TRBJ1-2, the V gene TRBV6-1, with 10 nucleotides matching TRBD1. This CDR3 region has 15 residues. J lost 7 bases, V lost 6 bases, and 11 bases had no gene match. Germline V gene lookup returns CDR1 MNHNS and CDR2 SASEGT.

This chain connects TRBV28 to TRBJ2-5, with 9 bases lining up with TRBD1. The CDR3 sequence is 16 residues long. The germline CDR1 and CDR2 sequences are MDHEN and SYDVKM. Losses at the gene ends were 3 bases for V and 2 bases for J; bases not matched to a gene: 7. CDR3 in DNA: TGTGCCAGCAGTTTGGGGACAGGGAGATCTCAAGAGACCCAGTACTTC. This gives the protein CASSLGTGRSQETQYF.